What follows are 17 T cell receptor beta chains derived from one specimen sequenced in a study of graft-versus-host responses after intestinal transplantation. These receptors' antigens are unknown. Clones were sequenced by immunoSEQ multiplex PCR, and TCRdb holds only the in-frame ones, with some missing. Among about 130,000 clones listed, 85% to 95% were seen once. The sample in question was unstimulated CD4+ T cells sorted from spleen or lymph node cells, obtained before intestinal transplant. The receptors stem from a human donor who received an intestinal transplant.

The V gene is TRBV12-5, the J gene TRBJ2-1, with D possibly TRBD2 on 6 matching bases. The germline CDR1 and CDR2 sequences are LGHNT and FRNRAP. The CDR3 is 16 amino acids. Trimming removed 2 bases from V and 8 bases from J, with 19 bases in between. In nucleotides, the CDR3 is TGTGCTAGTGGTTTGATAATTGGGCTTTCGGGGGATGAGCAGTTCTTC. Translating gives CASGLIIGLSGDEQFF. The full variable domain, completed using reference TRBV12-5 and TRBJ2-1, is DARVTQTPRHKVTEMGQEVTMRCQPILGHNTVFWYRQTMMQGLELLAYFRNRAPLDDSGMPKDRFSAEMPDATLATLKIQPSEPRDSAVYFCASGLIIGLSGDEQFFGPGTRLTVL.

J is TRBJ1-2 and V is TRBV11-2; the D gene is possibly TRBD1 (6 bases). Germline-derived CDR1 and CDR2 are SGHAT and FQNNGV. Trimming shortened V by 5 bases and J by 2 bases, and 9 bases separated the two germline ends. The CDR3 is 13 amino acids. The CDR3 loop reads CASSRQDNYGYTF. The CDR3 DNA is TGTGCCAGCAGCCGACAGGACAACTATGGCTACACCTTC.

The chain is built from TRBV11-3 and TRBJ1-4; D not resolved. There are 15 residues in the CDR3. Trimming removed 4 bases at V and 0 bases at J, with 9 bases between. The V gene's germline CDR1 is SGHNT and CDR2 YENEEA. The DNA of the CDR3 is TGTGCCAGCAGCTCGAGGATGACAACTAATGAAAAACTGTTTTTT. Its protein product is CASSSRMTTNEKLFF.

The gene calls are TRBV5-1 and TRBJ2-2; D call uncertain. The CDR3 runs 15 residues. Germline lookup yields CDR1 SGHRS and CDR2 YFSETQ. Deletions cut 7 bases from V and 4 bases from J, with 17 bases between. Here the CDR3 reads CASSPTEGFTGELFF. The CDR3 coding sequence is TGCGCCAGCTCCCCTACGGAAGGGTTCACCGGGGAGCTGTTTTTT. Combining the CDR3 with reference TRBV5-1 and TRBJ2-2 gives the whole variable domain KAGVTQTPRYLIKTRGQQVTLSCSPISGHRSVSWYQQTPGQGLQFLFEYFSETQRNKGNFPGRFSGRQFSNSRSEMNVSTLELGDSALYLCASSPTEGFTGELFFGEGSRLTVL.

The genes are TRBV7-9 and TRBJ1-1; a possible D gene is TRBD1 (5 bases). The CDR3 has 15 amino acids. V was cut by 3 bases and J by 4 bases, with 15 bases left in between. Germline lookup yields CDR1 SEHNR and CDR2 FQNEAQ (reference sequence). In nucleotides, the CDR3 is TGTGCCAGCAGCTTCCGGGGCAGGGAGACCACTGAAGCTTTCTTT. This gives the protein CASSFRGRETTEAFF.

The rearrangement uses TRBV5-6 and TRBJ1-4, with TRBD1 as a possible D gene (6 bases). This CDR3 spans 14 amino acids. Germline V gives CDR1 SGHDT, CDR2 YYEEEE. The ends were cut back, 4 bases at V and 7 bases at J, with 14 bases in the middle. In nucleotides, the CDR3 is TGTGCCAGCAGCCCAATGACAGGTGCTGAAAAACTGTTTTTT. Residues: CASSPMTGAEKLFF.

This rearrangement joins TRBV5-1 to TRBJ1-2; 9 nucleotides match TRBD1. The CDR3 covers 14 residues. The germline V gene encodes CDR1 SGHRS and CDR2 YFSETQ. V dropped 3 bases and J dropped 6; count of bases not matched to a gene: 6. The CDR3 bases are TGCGCCAGCAGCTGGAGGGACAGGGAGGATGGCTACACCTTC. This gives the protein CASSWRDREDGYTF.

V gene TRBV27 combines with J gene TRBJ1-6, with D hard to call. Germline V CDR1 and CDR2: MNHEY, SMNVEV (reference sequence). The CDR3 is 15 residues long. V dropped 2 bases and J dropped 10 bases, with 15 bases sitting between them. The CDR3 is CASSLGPSVGSPLHF. The DNA of the CDR3 is TGTGCCAGCAGTTTAGGGCCATCCGTCGGCTCACCCCTCCACTTT.

CDR3 bases: TGTGCCAGCCAGGGGAGGGGCTATGGCTACACCTTC. Protein product: CASQGRGYGYTF. The chain has TRBV6-5 and TRBJ1-2, with D perhaps matching TRBD1 (6 bases). The CDR3 loop spans 12 amino acids. V gave up 8 bases and J gave up 4 bases, with 11 bases separating them. Germline CDR1 reads MNHEY; CDR2 reads SVGAGI.

The genes are TRBV2 and TRBJ1-1; no reliable D call. The CDR3 totals 14 residues. V dropped 4 bases and J dropped 9 bases, with 18 bases sitting between them. CDR1 is SNHLY, CDR2 FYNNEI, per germline. The CDR3 region has the DNA TGTGCCAGCAGTGTGAGGTCCATGGACCTCCAAGCTTTCTTT. Translated, it gives CASSVRSMDLQAFF.

The chain joins TRBV19 to TRBJ2-7; the D gene is possibly TRBD1 (5 bases). The CDR3 has 13 amino acids. Looked up from germline, CDR1 is LNHDA and CDR2 is SQIVND (reference sequence). Trimming took 1 base from V and 2 from J, leaving 6 bases between them. The CDR3 reads CASSIGGTYEQYF. The CDR3, as DNA: TGTGCCAGTAGTATAGGGGGCACCTACGAGCAGTACTTC.

This chain joins TRBV2 and TRBJ2-7; the D is unclear. V gave up 7 bases and J gave up 3 bases, with 4 bases separating them. Per germline, CDR1 SNHLY and CDR2 FYNNEI. The CDR3 consists of 10 residues. This CDR3 is CASNRYEQYF. CDR3 sequence (DNA): TGTGCCAGCAACCGCTACGAGCAGTACTTC.

Only one count was recorded for this clone. This CDR3 is CASSPKGVTDTQYF. In DNA, the CDR3 is TGTGCCAGCTCACCAAAAGGGGTTACAGATACGCAGTATTTT. The genes are TRBV18 and TRBJ2-3, with a weak D call TRBD1 (5 bases). The CDR3 is made up of 14 amino acids. V lost 2 bases, J lost 3 bases, and 9 bases lay in between. Germline V CDR1 and CDR2: KGHSH, LQKENI.

The rearrangement uses TRBV5-1 and TRBJ2-1; D is unclear. Per the germline V gene, CDR1 is SGHRS and CDR2 is YFSETQ. The germline V and J ends were trimmed by 0 bases and 4 bases, with 8 bases remaining between them. The CDR3 consists of 14 residues. The CDR3 protein is CASSLGSVYNEQFF. CDR3 DNA sequence: TGCGCCAGCAGCTTGGGTAGTGTATACAATGAGCAGTTCTTC.

The chain recombines TRBV11-2 with TRBJ1-2; the D is unclear. CDR1 SGHAT and CDR2 FQNNGV come from the germline V gene. The length of the CDR3 is 11 residues. The V gene lost 5 bases and the J gene lost 5 bases, with 6 bases spanning the gap. The CDR3, as DNA: TGTGCCAGCAGCGAGGGATATGGCTACACCTTC. It specifies CASSEGYGYTF.

The chain couples TRBV30 to TRBJ1-2; unclear D gene. Trimming left V 0 bases short and J 4 bases short, with 3 bases between. The V gene's germline CDR1 is GTSNPN and CDR2 SVGIG (reference sequence). This CDR3 spans 11 amino acids. CDR3: CAWSVFYGYTF. In DNA, the CDR3 is TGTGCCTGGAGTGTCTTCTATGGCTACACCTTC.

CDR3 in DNA: TGTGCCAGTTGGGGACTAGCGGACGAGCAGTTCTTC. Protein product: CASWGLADEQFF. V and J are TRBV6-1 and TRBJ2-1, with 11 bases aligning to TRBD2. The CDR3 is 12 residues long. Germline V gene sequence: CDR1 MNHNS, CDR2 SASEGT. Losses at the gene ends were 9 bases for V and 10 bases for J; bases not matched to a gene: 5.